Presented here are 24 T cell receptor beta chains from one specimen sequenced in a study of cytomegalovirus exposure and HLA in healthy donors. A multiplex PCR was run with 60 Vbeta primers and 13 Jbeta primers. The table came from immunoSEQ multiplex PCR; TCRdb's copy has only in-frame clones and leaves some out. Of 100,000 or so clones listed, around 85% are singletons. The sequencing input was PBMCs. The receptors were sampled from a young man in good health and CMV-seronegative.

The chain recombines TRBV2 with TRBJ1-5; D perhaps matches TRBD1 (6 bases). V dropped 9 bases and J dropped 0 bases, with 15 bases sitting between them. The germline V gene encodes CDR1 SNHLY and CDR2 FYNNEI. The CDR3 length is 15 residues. The chain's CDR3 is CARDSPKDSNQPQHF. The CDR3 DNA sequence: TGTGCCAGGGACAGCCCGAAAGATAGCAATCAGCCCCAGCATTTT.

The chain is built from TRBV2 and TRBJ2-7, with a tentative D call TRBD1 (6 bases). Trimming took 8 bases from V and 3 from J, leaving 20 bases between them. Germline-derived CDR1 and CDR2 are SNHLY and FYNNEI. CDR3 length equals 15 residues. The CDR3 coding sequence is TGTGCCAGCGTCCTACAGGGTCGTGGCGGCTACGAGCAGTACTTC. This sequence encodes CASVLQGRGGYEQYF.

The chain links TRBV6-5 to TRBJ2-7; 10 nucleotides line up with TRBD1. V trimming: 6 bases; J trimming: 2 bases; junction bases outside the gene matches: 4. The CDR3 has 14 amino acids. From germline, CDR1 is MNHEY and CDR2 SVGAGI. For the CDR3, the DNA is TGTGCCAGCAGACCGGGACAGGGGACCTACGAGCAGTACTTC. This encodes CASRPGQGTYEQYF.

The chain joins TRBV11-2 to TRBJ2-1; 10 bases match TRBD2. The CDR3 consists of 15 residues. Germline trimming cut 4 bases from V and 5 bases from J; bases unmatched to any gene: 5. From germline, CDR1 is SGHAT and CDR2 FQNNGV. DNA for the CDR3: TGTGCCAGCAGCTATCGAGCGGGGGGGCACAATGAGCAGTTCTTC. It is translated as CASSYRAGGHNEQFF. The variable domain in full, completed from reference TRBV11-2 and TRBJ2-1, reads EAGVAQSPRYKIIEKRQSVAFWCNPISGHATLYWYQQILGQGPKLLIQFQNNGVVDDSQLPKDRFSAERLKGVDSTLKIQPAKLEDSAVYLCASSYRAGGHNEQFFGPGTRLTVL.

This rearrangement joins TRBV5-8 to TRBJ2-7; possible D gene TRBD1, 6 bases. This CDR3 is 15 amino acids long. Germline V lookup: CDR1 SGHTS, CDR2 YDEGEE. Trimming removed 4 bases at V and 2 bases at J, with 16 bases between. CDR3: CASSTPGQGPYEQYF. The CDR3 region has the DNA TGTGCCAGCAGCACTCCCGGGCAGGGGCCCTACGAGCAGTACTTC. The whole variable domain, remainder taken from reference TRBV5-8 and TRBJ2-7, is EAGVTQSPTHLIKTRGQQATLRCSPISGHTSVYWYQQALGLGLQFLLWYDEGEERNRGNFPPRFSGRQFPNYSSELNVNALELEDSALYLCASSTPGQGPYEQYFGPGTRLTVT.

The chain carries TRBV28 and TRBJ2-7, with 8 bases fitting TRBD1. J gave up 6 bases and V 6 bases, and 4 bases lay outside the gene matches. CDR3 length: 12 amino acids. CDR1 and CDR2 from the germline V gene are MDHEN and SYDVKM. The chain's CDR3 is CASRPDRGEQYF. CDR3 bases: TGTGCCAGCAGACCCGACAGGGGCGAGCAGTACTTC.

The rearrangement uses TRBV7-6 and TRBJ2-1; no firm D call. Germline CDR1 is SGHVS and CDR2 is FNYEAQ. Trimming removed 2 bases at V and 5 bases at J, with 16 bases between. There are 16 residues in the CDR3. In DNA form, the CDR3 reads TGTGCCAGCAGCTTAAAGCGAGTGGCGGAAGACAATGAGCAGTTCTTC. The encoded protein is CASSLKRVAEDNEQFF. Variable domain in full (rest from reference TRBV7-6 and TRBJ2-1): GAGVSQSPRYKVTKRGQDVALRCDPISGHVSLYWYRQALGQGPEFLTYFNYEAQQDKSGLPNDRFSAERPEGSISTLTIQRTEQRDSAMYRCASSLKRVAEDNEQFFGPGTRLTVL.

The chain recombines TRBV10-3 with TRBJ1-2; TRBD1 matches at 11 bases. V shed 4 bases, J shed 6 bases, and the junction held 7 bases outside the gene matches. CDR1 is ENHRY and CDR2 is SYGVKD in the germline V gene. CDR3 length: 15 residues. CDR3 sequence (DNA): TGTGCCATCAGTGTCCGGGACAGGGGGGACAATGGCTACACCTTC. Translating gives CAISVRDRGDNGYTF.

This sequence joins TRBV6-6 and TRBJ2-1; 7 nucleotides match TRBD1. The ends lost 5 bases at V and 5 bases at J; junction bases unmatched: 9. Germline lookup yields CDR1 MNHNY and CDR2 SVGAGI (reference sequence). The CDR3 length is 15 residues. The CDR3 loop is CASSPRDSFDNEQFF. The CDR3 DNA reads TGTGCCAGCAGTCCCCGGGACAGTTTTGACAATGAGCAGTTCTTC.

The V gene is TRBV4-2, the J gene TRBJ2-2; 10 bases agree with TRBD2. CDR1 LGHNA and CDR2 YNFKEQ come from the germline V gene. The CDR3 is made up of 16 amino acids. V lost 0 bases and J lost 6; bases outside the gene matches: 4. The CDR3, as DNA: TGTGCCAGCAGCCAAGAGGCTAGCGGGAGATCCGGGGAGCTGTTTTTT. Translated, it gives CASSQEASGRSGELFF.

The chain has TRBV4-3 and TRBJ2-2; 9 bases line up with TRBD2. Germline-derived CDR1 and CDR2 are LGHNA and YSLEER. CDR3 length: 19 amino acids. The junction had 11 bases not matched to a gene; V was cut back by 3 bases and J by 0 bases. The CDR3 region has the DNA TGCGCCAGCAGCCACCAAAGGACTAGCGCGCTCACGAACACCGGGGAGCTGTTTTTT. It is translated as CASSHQRTSALTNTGELFF.

The V call is TRBV27, the J call TRBJ2-7; D call uncertain. There are 16 residues in the CDR3. The germline V and J ends were trimmed by 0 bases and 0 bases, with 12 bases remaining between them. CDR1 and CDR2 from the germline V gene are MNHEY and SMNVEV (reference sequence). CDR3 in DNA: TGTGCCAGCAGTTTATCGCCCAATTTGGCCTCCTACGAGCAGTACTTC. This gives the protein CASSLSPNLASYEQYF.

Concerning this clone: At one end the junction does not follow the germline gene, possibly because of a read error. The rearrangement joins TRBV29-1 to TRBJ1-3, with 7 bases that match TRBD1. The CDR3 extends over 13 amino acids. Germline loops: CDR1 SQVTM, CDR2 ANQGSEA. The CDR3 loop is CSVAGTAGNAIYF. The CDR3 DNA sequence: TGCAGCGTAGCCGGGACAGCTGGAAACGCCATATATTTT. The full variable domain, completed using reference TRBV29-1 and TRBJ1-3, is SAVISQKPSRDICQRGTSLTIQCQVDSQVTMMFWYRQQPGQSLTLIATANQGSEATYESGFVIDKFPISRPNLTFSTLTVSNMSPEDSSIYLCSVAGTAGNAIYFGEGSWLTVV.

V usage is TRBV5-4 and J usage is TRBJ1-2, with 8 bases fitting TRBD1. From germline, CDR1 is SGHNT and CDR2 YYREEE (reference sequence). With V trimmed by 7 bases and J by 0 bases, 14 bases remained unmatched. The CDR3 contains 17 residues. The CDR3 here is CASVPGGGGNSNYGYTF. The CDR3 region has the DNA TGTGCCAGCGTGCCAGGGGGCGGAGGGAACTCTAACTATGGCTACACCTTC.

V is TRBV28 and J is TRBJ2-7; 11 nucleotides align to TRBD1. The CDR3 is made up of 16 amino acids. CDR1 is MDHEN and CDR2 is SYDVKM in the germline V gene. The junction had 7 bases not matched to a gene; V was cut back by 4 bases and J by 2 bases. This CDR3 is CASSWDRDRGTYEQYF. DNA of the CDR3: TGTGCCAGCAGTTGGGACCGGGACAGGGGGACCTACGAGCAGTACTTC.

This chain uses TRBV19 with TRBJ2-7, with D possibly TRBD1 on 6 matching bases. Trimming cost V 5 bases and J 2 bases, with 19 bases left between them. The CDR3 is 16 amino acids. The germline V gene encodes CDR1 LNHDA and CDR2 SQIVND (reference sequence). The CDR3 DNA is TGTGCCAGTAGTGGGCAGAGGACAGCATCTACCTACGAGCAGTACTTC. It yields the protein CASSGQRTASTYEQYF.

This chain links TRBV15 with TRBJ2-7; perhaps TRBD2 as D (6 bases). Trimming shortened V by 4 bases and J by 5 bases, and 12 bases separated the two germline ends. The CDR3 loop spans 13 amino acids. Germline V gene data show CDR1 as LNHNV and CDR2 as YYDKDF (reference sequence). CDR3 nucleotide sequence: TGTGCCACCAGCATCGGGGGACTCCACGAGCAGTACTTC. Its protein is CATSIGGLHEQYF. The full variable domain, its missing parts supplied by reference TRBV15 and TRBJ2-7, is DAMVIQNPRYQVTQFGKPVTLSCSQTLNHNVMYWYQQKSSQAPKLLFHYYDKDFNNEADTPDNFQSRRPNTSFCFLDIRSPGLGDTAMYLCATSIGGLHEQYFGPGTRLTVT.

CDR3 residues: CASSIQGTNTGELFF. DNA for the CDR3: TGTGCCAGCAGCATACAGGGTACGAACACCGGGGAGCTGTTTTTT. The rearrangement uses TRBV9 and TRBJ2-2, with TRBD1 as a possible D gene (6 bases). Trimming took off 4 bases at V and 0 bases at J, with 10 bases between the two ends. In germline, CDR1 is SGDLS, CDR2 YYNGEE. The CDR3 spans 15 residues.

This clone was detected only once. V usage is TRBV6-5 and J usage is TRBJ2-7; D perhaps matches TRBD1 (6 bases). The V gene lost 5 bases and the J gene lost 4 bases, with 18 bases spanning the gap. Germline V gene data show CDR1 as MNHEY and CDR2 as SVGAGI. The CDR3 has 15 amino acids. For the CDR3, the DNA is TGTGCCAGCAGTGTGGGACACATGGGTGGGTACGAGCAGTACTTC. It yields the protein CASSVGHMGGYEQYF.

The chain uses TRBV27 and TRBJ2-7, with 9 bases lining up with TRBD1. Germline CDR1 is MNHEY and CDR2 is SMNVEV (reference sequence). The CDR3 runs 17 residues. The V segment lost 5 bases and the J segment 2 bases; nucleotides outside the gene matches: 13. Written as DNA, the CDR3 is TGTGCCAGCAGTCCAAAGGTGGGGACAGGGAATACCTACGAGCAGTACTTC. Protein product: CASSPKVGTGNTYEQYF.

This clone has only one observation. The V and J genes are TRBV9 and TRBJ1-1; 9 nucleotides align to TRBD1. J lost 1 base, V lost 3 bases, and 1 base had no gene match. The length of the CDR3 is 14 residues. Germline-derived CDR1 and CDR2 are SGDLS and YYNGEE. This CDR3 is CASSGGQGNTEAFF. CDR3 coding DNA: TGTGCCAGCAGCGGGGGACAGGGGAACACTGAAGCTTTCTTT.

The rearrangement joins TRBV6-1 to TRBJ1-2, with D possibly matching TRBD1 (5 bases). Germline assignment: CDR1 MNHNS and CDR2 SASEGT. V was cut by 7 bases and J by 3 bases, with 15 bases left in between. The CDR3 has 14 residues. CDR3 sequence reads: CASTSGGWDYGYTF. CDR3 sequence (DNA): TGTGCCAGCACCTCGGGGGGGTGGGACTATGGCTACACCTTC.

A few counts support this clone. The chain recombines TRBV5-4 with TRBJ1-1, with a weak D call TRBD1 (5 bases). Germline CDR1 SGHNT, CDR2 YYREEE (reference sequence). Trimming took off 3 bases at V and 2 bases at J, with 26 bases between the two ends. CDR3 length equals 19 residues. The CDR3 protein is CASSWESRGWGNRNTEAFF. The DNA of the CDR3 is TGTGCCAGCAGCTGGGAGAGCCGGGGGTGGGGGAATCGAAACACTGAAGCTTTCTTT.

The genes are TRBV5-6 and TRBJ2-5, with 9 bases identical to TRBD1. Germline V gene sequence: CDR1 SGHDT, CDR2 YYEEEE. The V gene end was trimmed by 5 bases and the J gene end by 4 bases; junction bases not matched to a gene: 6. This CDR3 spans 14 amino acids. The CDR3 bases are TGTGCCAGCAGACCGACAGGGGGGATAGAGACCCAGTACTTC. Translated, it gives CASRPTGGIETQYF.